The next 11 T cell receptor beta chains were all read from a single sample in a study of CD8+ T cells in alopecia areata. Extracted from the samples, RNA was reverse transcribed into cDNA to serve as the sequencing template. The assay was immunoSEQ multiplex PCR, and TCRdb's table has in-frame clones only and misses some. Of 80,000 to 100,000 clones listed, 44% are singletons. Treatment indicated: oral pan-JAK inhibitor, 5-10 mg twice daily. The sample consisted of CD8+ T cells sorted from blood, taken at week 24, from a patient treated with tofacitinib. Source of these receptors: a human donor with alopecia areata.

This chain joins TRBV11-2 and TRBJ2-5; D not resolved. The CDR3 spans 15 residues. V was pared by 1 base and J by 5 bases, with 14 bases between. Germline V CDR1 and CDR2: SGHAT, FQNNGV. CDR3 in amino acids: CASSLAYPAGETQYF. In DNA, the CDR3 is TGTGCCAGCAGCTTAGCTTACCCTGCCGGGGAGACCCAGTACTTC.

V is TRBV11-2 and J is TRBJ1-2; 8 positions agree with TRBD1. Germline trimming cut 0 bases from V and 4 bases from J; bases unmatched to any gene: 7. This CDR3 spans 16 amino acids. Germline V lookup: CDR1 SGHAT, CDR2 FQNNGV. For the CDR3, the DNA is TGTGCCAGCAGCTTAGATAGTGGACAGGGTCTCTATGGCTACACCTTC. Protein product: CASSLDSGQGLYGYTF.

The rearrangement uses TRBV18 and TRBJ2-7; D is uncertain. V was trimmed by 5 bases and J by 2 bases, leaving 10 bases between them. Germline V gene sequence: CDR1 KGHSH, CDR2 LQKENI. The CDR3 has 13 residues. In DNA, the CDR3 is TGTGCCAGCTCAGGTGGCAGCACCTACGAGCAGTACTTC. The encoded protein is CASSGGSTYEQYF.

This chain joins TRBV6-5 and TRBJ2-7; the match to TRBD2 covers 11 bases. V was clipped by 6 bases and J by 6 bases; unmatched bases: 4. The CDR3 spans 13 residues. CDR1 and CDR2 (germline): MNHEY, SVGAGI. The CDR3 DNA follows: TGTGCCAGCAGGGTAGCGGGAGGGATCGAGCAGTACTTC. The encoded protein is CASRVAGGIEQYF.

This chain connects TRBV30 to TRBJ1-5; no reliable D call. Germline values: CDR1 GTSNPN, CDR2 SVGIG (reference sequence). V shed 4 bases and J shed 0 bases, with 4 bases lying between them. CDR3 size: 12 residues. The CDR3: CAWTASNQPQHF. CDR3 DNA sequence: TGTGCCTGGACAGCTAGCAATCAGCCCCAGCATTTT.

The CDR3 reads CASSLSRDTAETQYF. As DNA, the CDR3 is TGTGCCAGCAGCCTTAGCCGGGACACCGCAGAGACCCAGTACTTC. The chain links TRBV7-2 to TRBJ2-5; perhaps TRBD1 as D (6 bases). The CDR3 sequence is 15 residues long. Trimming shortened V by 5 bases and J by 4 bases, and 17 bases separated the two germline ends. The germline CDR1 and CDR2 sequences are SGHTA and FQGNSA. Drawing the rest from reference TRBV7-2 and TRBJ2-5, the complete variable domain is GAGVSQSPSNKVTEKGKDVELRCDPISGHTALYWYRQSLGQGLEFLIYFQGNSAPDKSGLPSDRFSAERTGGSVSTLTIQRTQQEDSAVYLCASSLSRDTAETQYFGPGTRLLVL.

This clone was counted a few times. CDR3 sequence: CATKGTDSYGYTF. DNA of the CDR3: TGTGCCACCAAGGGGACAGACAGCTATGGCTACACCTTC. The chain employs TRBV6-4 and TRBJ1-2; 7 bases line up with TRBD1. V was clipped by 10 bases and J by 4 bases; unmatched bases: 9. This CDR3 region has 13 residues. Germline-derived CDR1 and CDR2 are MRHNA and SNTAGT.

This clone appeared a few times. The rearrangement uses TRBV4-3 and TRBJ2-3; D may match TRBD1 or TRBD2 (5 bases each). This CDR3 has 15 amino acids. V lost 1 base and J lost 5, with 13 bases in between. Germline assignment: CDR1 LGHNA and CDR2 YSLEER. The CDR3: CASSQAAGTIDTQYF. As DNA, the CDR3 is TGCGCCAGCAGCCAAGCCGCCGGGACCATAGATACGCAGTATTTT.

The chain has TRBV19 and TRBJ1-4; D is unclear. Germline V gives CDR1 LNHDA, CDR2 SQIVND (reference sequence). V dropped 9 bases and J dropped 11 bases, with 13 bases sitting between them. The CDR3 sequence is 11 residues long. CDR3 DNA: TGTGCCAGCTCCTTTGTTGGCAAACTGTTTTTT. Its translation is CASSFVGKLFF.

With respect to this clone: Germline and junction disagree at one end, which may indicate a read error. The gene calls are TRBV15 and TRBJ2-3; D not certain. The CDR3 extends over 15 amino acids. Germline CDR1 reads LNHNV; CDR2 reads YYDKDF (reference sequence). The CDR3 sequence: CATVIGTQSTDTQYF. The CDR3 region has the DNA TGTGCCACCGTCATCGGCACCCAAAGCACCGATACGCAGTATTTT.

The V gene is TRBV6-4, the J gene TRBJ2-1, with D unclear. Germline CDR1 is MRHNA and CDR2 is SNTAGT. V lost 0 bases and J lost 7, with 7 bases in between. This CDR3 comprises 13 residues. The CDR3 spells CASSDSSTNEQFF. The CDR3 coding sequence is TGTGCCAGCAGTGACTCTAGCACGAATGAGCAGTTCTTC.